This TCR beta chain was documented in a study of shared clonotypes between healthy human individuals. Study as a whole: Donors had three CD4 naive, three CD4 memory, two CD8 naive and one CD8 memory plate apiece. Whole-study results and caveats: Clonotypes that were shared across a handful of donors made up around 5% of naive CD4 clonotypes.

Remarks on this clone: No antigen is known for it.

From CD4+ cells came CD45RA+ naive and CD45RA-negative memory subsets. The repertoire was sequenced with immunoSEQ multiplex PCR; TCRdb's copy has only in-frame clones and lacks some. In the table there are some 1 million clones, around 75% of which are singletons. The germline gives CDR1 SGHTA, CDR2 FQGNSA. CDR3 length equals 15 residues. V lost 2 bases, J lost 0 bases, and 8 bases lay in between. Input material: memory CD4+ T cells sorted from blood. Subset defined: CD45RA-negative fraction. V and J are TRBV7-2 and TRBJ1-5; TRBD1 is a possible D gene (5 bases). This TCR derives from a man aged 18 to 35 in good health. This chain's CDR3 is CASSLTGNSNQPQHF. Written as DNA, the CDR3 is TGTGCCAGCAGCTTAACAGGAAATAGCAATCAGCCCCAGCATTTT.